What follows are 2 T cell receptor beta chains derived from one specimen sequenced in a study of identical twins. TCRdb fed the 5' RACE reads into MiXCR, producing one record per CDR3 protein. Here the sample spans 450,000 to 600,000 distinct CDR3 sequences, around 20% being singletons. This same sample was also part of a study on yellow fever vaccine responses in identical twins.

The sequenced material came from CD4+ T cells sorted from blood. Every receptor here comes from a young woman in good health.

The CDR3 nucleotides are TGCGCCAGCAGCCAAGGGGACGTCTCACGCACAGATACGCAGTATTTT. This gives the protein CASSQGDVSRTDTQYF. The chain employs TRBV4-1 and TRBJ2-3; D may match TRBD1 or TRBD2 (5 bases each). The CDR3 sequence is 16 residues long. Deletions cut 1 base from V and 1 base from J, with 12 bases between. From germline, CDR1 is MGHRA and CDR2 YSYEKL.

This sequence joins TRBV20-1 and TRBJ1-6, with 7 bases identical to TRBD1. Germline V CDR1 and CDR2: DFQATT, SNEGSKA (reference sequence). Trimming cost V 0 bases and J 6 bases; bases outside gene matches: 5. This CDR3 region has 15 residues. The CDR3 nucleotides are TGCAGTGCTAGAGATCCCAACAGGGGTAATTCACCCCTCCACTTT. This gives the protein CSARDPNRGNSPLHF.